This T cell receptor beta chain was documented in a study of Tregs in tolerant kidney transplant recipients. General study findings and limits: Biological reproducibility was not directly addressed in this study. The small number of patients limits these findings pending further validation.

Using immunoSEQ multiplex PCR, the repertoire was profiled, and TCRdb retains in-frame clones only, with some absent. The sample has fewer than 70,000 clones; 83% are singletons. The CDR3 has 15 residues. Trimming stripped 2 bases from V and 1 base from J, with 11 bases between. Germline V gene lookup returns CDR1 MDHEN and CDR2 SYDVKM. The count of this clone is one. Antigen: not known. The chain has TRBV28 and TRBJ1-1, with D perhaps matching TRBD1 (5 bases). The clonotype comes from a human donor in good health. Sequencing was performed on CD4+ T cells from blood. CDR3 sequence (DNA): TGTGCCAGCAGTTTAGAGGGGCGGACGAACACTGAAGCTTTCTTT. Protein: CASSLEGRTNTEAFF.